This T cell receptor beta chain was identified during a study of radiotherapy plus CTLA-4 blockade in lung cancer. For the study at large: Objective responses were recorded in less than 20% of patients, with disease control recorded in less than 40%. Study-wide results and limits: An expansion of tumor-derived TCR clones occurred in blood after radiotherapy plus ipilimumab. Reportedly, early blood T cell clone dynamics best predicted response, with interferon-beta.

As for this clone: Its antigen is undetermined.

Germline V gene sequence: CDR1 SGHAT, CDR2 FQNNGV. Trimming stripped 3 bases from V and 2 bases from J, with 5 bases between. The CDR3 spans 13 residues. TCRdb keeps only in-frame clones here, not all; method: immunoSEQ multiplex PCR. Of tens of thousands of clones detected, more than 70% appear once; the ten largest clones hold about 2.7%. Treatment of patients with chemo-refractory metastatic non-small-cell lung cancer consisted of focal radiation plus CTLA-4 blockade with ipilimumab. This receptor was identified in a human donor with non-small cell lung cancer whose response to radiotherapy plus ipilimumab could not be evaluated. Sequenced material: peripheral blood, taken from a patient treated with radiotherapy plus ipilimumab. The V call is TRBV11-2, the J call TRBJ1-3, with D unresolved. The CDR3 here is CASSFTTGNTIYF. The CDR3 DNA is TGTGCCAGCAGCTTTACAACTGGAAACACCATATATTTT.